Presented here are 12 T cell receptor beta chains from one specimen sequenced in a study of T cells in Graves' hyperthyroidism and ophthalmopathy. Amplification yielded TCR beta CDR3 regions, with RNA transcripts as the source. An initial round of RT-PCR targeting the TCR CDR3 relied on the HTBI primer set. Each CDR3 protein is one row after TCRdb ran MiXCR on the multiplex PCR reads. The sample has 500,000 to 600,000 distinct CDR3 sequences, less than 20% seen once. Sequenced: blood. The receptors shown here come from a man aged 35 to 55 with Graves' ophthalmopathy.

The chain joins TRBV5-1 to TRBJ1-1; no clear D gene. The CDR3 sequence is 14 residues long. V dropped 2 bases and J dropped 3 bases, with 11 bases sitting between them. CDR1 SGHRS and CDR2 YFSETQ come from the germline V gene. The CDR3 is CASSFGVPHTEAFF. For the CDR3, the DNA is TGCGCCAGCAGCTTTGGAGTCCCCCACACTGAAGCTTTCTTT.

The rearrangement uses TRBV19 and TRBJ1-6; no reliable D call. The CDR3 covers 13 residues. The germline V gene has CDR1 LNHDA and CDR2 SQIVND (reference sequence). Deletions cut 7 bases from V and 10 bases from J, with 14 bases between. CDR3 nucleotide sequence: TGTGCCAGTAAAGAGACAACTGGATCACCCCTCCACTTT. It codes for CASKETTGSPLHF.

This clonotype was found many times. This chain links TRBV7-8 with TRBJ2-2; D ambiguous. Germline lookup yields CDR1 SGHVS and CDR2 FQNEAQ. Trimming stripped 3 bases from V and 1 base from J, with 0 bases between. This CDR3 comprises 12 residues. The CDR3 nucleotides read TGTGCCAGCAGCTTGAACACCGGGGAGCTGTTTTTT. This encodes CASSLNTGELFF. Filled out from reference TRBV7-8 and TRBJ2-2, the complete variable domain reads GAGVSQSPRYKVAKRGQDVALRCDPISGHVSLFWYQQALGQGPEFLTYFQNEAQLDKSGLPSDRFFAERPEGSVSTLKIQRTQQEDSAVYLCASSLNTGELFFGEGSRLTVL.

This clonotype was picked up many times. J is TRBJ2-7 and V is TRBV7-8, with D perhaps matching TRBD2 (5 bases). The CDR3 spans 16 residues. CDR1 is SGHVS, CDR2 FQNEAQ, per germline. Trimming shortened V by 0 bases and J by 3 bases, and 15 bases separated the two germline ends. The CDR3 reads CASSLAIGLLVYEQYF. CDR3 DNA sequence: TGTGCCAGCAGCTTAGCGATAGGACTTCTCGTCTACGAGCAGTACTTC.

The CDR3 protein is CASSLSGVGLAPHEQYF. The DNA of the CDR3 is TGCGCCAGCAGCCTCTCAGGTGTGGGACTAGCGCCCCACGAGCAGTACTTC. This chain connects TRBV5-1 to TRBJ2-7, with 10 bases fitting TRBD2. The trim removed 4 bases at V and 5 bases at J, leaving 15 bases unmatched. The CDR3 spans 17 residues. Germline assignment: CDR1 SGHRS and CDR2 YFSETQ.

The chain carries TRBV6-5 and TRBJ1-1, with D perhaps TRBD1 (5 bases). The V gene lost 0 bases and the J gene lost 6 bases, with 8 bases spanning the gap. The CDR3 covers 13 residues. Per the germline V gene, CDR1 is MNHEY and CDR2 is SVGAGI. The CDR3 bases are TGTGCCAGCAGTTACTCATCACAGGCTGAAGCTTTCTTT. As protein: CASSYSSQAEAFF.

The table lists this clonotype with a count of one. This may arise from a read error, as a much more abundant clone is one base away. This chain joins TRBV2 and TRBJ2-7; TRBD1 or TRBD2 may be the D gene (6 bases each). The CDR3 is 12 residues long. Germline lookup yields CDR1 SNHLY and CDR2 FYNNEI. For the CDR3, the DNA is TGTGCCAGCAGCACCGGGGGCTACGAGCAGCACTTC. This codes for CASSTGGYEQHF.

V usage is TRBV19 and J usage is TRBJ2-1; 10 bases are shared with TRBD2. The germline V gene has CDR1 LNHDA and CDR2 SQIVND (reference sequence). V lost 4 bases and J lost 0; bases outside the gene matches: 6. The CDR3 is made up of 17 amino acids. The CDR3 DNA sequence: TGTGCCAGTAGTAAGGTCTCTAGCGGGAGCTCCTACAATGAGCAGTTCTTC. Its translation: CASSKVSSGSSYNEQFF.

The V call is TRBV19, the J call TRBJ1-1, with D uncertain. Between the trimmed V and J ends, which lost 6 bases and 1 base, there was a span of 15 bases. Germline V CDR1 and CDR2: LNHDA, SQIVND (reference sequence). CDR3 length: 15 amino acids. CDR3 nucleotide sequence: TGTGCCAGTAGCCCTATGGACGGGAGGAACACTGAAGCTTTCTTT. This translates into CASSPMDGRNTEAFF. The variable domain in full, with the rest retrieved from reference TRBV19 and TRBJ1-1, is DGGITQSPKYLFRKEGQNVTLSCEQNLNHDAMYWYRQDPGQGLRLIYYSQIVNDFQKGDIAEGYSVSREKKESFPLTVTSAQKNPTAFYLCASSPMDGRNTEAFFGQGTRLTVV.

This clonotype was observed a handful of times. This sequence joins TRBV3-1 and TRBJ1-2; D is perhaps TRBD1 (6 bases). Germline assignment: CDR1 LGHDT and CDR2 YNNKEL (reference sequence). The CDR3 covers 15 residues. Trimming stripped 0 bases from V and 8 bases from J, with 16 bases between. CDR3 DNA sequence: TGTGCCAGCAGCCAAGACGGGTGGGGGGCTGAAGGCTACACCTTC. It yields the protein CASSQDGWGAEGYTF.

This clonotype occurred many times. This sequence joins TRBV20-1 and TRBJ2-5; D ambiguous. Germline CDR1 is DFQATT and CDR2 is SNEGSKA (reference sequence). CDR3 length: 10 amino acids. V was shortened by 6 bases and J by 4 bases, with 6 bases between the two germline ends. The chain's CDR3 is CSAAAETQYF. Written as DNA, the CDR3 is TGCAGTGCCGCTGCAGAGACCCAGTACTTC.

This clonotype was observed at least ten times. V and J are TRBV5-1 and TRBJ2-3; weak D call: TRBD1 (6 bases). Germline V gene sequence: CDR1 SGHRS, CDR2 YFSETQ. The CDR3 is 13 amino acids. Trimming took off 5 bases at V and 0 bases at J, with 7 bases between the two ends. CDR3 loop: CASRTGSTDTQYF. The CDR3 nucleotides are TGCGCCAGCAGGACAGGTAGCACAGATACGCAGTATTTT.